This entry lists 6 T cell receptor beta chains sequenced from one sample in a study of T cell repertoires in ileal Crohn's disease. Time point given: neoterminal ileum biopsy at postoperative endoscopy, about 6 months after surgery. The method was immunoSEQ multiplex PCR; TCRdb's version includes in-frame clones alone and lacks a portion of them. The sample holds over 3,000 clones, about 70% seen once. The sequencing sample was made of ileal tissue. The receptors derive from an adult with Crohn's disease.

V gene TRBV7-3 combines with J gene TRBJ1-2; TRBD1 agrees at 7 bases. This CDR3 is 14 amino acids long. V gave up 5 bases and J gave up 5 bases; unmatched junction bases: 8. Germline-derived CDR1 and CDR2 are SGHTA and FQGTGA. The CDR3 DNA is TGTGCCAGCAGCCCGCAGGGACAGCTATATGGCTACACCTTC. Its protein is CASSPQGQLYGYTF.

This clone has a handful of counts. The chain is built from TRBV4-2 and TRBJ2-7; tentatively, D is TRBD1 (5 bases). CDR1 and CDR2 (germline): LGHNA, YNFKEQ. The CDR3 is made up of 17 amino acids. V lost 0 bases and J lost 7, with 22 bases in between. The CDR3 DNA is TGTGCCAGCAGCCAAGATGCTGGTGCAGGGTTCACGTGGGAGCAGTACTTC. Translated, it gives CASSQDAGAGFTWEQYF.

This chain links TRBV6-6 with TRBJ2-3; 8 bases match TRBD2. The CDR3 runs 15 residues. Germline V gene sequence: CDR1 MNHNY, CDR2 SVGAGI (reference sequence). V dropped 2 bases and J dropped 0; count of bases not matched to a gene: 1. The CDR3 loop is CASSYTSGSTDTQYF. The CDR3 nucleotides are TGTGCCAGCAGTTACACTAGCGGTAGCACAGATACGCAGTATTTT.

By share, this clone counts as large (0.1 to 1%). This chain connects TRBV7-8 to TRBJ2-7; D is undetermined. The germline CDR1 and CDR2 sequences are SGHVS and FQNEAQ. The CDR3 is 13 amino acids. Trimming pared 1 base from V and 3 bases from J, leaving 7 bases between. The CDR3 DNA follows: TGTGCCAGCAGCTTAGACAGCCTCTACGAGCAGTACTTC. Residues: CASSLDSLYEQYF.

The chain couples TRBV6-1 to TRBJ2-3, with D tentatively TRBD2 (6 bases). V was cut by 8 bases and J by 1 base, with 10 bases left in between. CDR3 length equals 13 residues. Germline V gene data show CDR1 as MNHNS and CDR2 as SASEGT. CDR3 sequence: CASRDSGTDTQYF. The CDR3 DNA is TGTGCCAGCCGGGACTCGGGCACAGATACGCAGTATTTT.

The CDR3 is CASSWGRQGSEQFF. DNA for the CDR3: TGTGCCAGCAGCTGGGGCCGACAGGGAAGTGAGCAGTTCTTC. The chain recombines TRBV7-3 with TRBJ2-1; 7 positions agree with TRBD1. The germline V gene encodes CDR1 SGHTA and CDR2 FQGTGA. This CDR3 is 14 amino acids long. The V gene end was trimmed by 4 bases and the J gene end by 9 bases; junction bases not matched to a gene: 9.